These 26 T cell receptor beta chains came from one sample sequenced in a study of a mutant IDH1 vaccine in newly diagnosed glioma. Repertoires were generated with immunoSEQ multiplex PCR, while TCRdb's copy carries only in-frame clones and drops some. The sample consists of around 60,000 clones, about 88% of them appearing once. The time point denotes: week 11, during vaccination. Topical imiquimod accompanied each vaccine dose, which consisted of 300 ug of mutant IDH1 20-mer peptide. Their specific antigens are unknown. The sequencing used PBMCs, collected from a glioma patient whose treatment included an IDH1 peptide vaccine. These receptors all stem from a woman in her 50s with glioma.

The gene calls are TRBV19 and TRBJ1-6; 8 nucleotides match TRBD1. The V segment lost 9 bases and the J segment 7 bases; nucleotides outside the gene matches: 5. The CDR3 contains 13 residues. Germline V gives CDR1 LNHDA, CDR2 SQIVND (reference sequence). The DNA for the CDR3 is TGTGCCAGCGAGACAGGGGTCAATTCACCCCTCCACTTT. This codes for CASETGVNSPLHF.

The gene calls are TRBV19 and TRBJ1-5, with 9 bases identical to TRBD1. Germline trimming cut 6 bases from V and 6 bases from J; bases unmatched to any gene: 15. The CDR3 extends over 17 amino acids. Germline assignment: CDR1 LNHDA and CDR2 SQIVND (reference sequence). The CDR3 DNA follows: TGTGCCAGTAGGACAACAGGGGGCTCTCCCGGCGGTCAGCCCCAGCATTTT. Protein product: CASRTTGGSPGGQPQHF.

The rearrangement joins TRBV6-4 to TRBJ1-1; D possibly corresponds to TRBD1 (5 bases). This CDR3 region has 13 residues. Germline-derived CDR1 and CDR2 are MRHNA and SNTAGT. The V and J ends lost 6 bases and 3 bases respectively, with 11 bases between them. CDR3 protein: CASRKDTYTEAFF. The CDR3 DNA is TGTGCCAGCAGGAAGGACACCTACACTGAAGCTTTCTTT.

The gene calls are TRBV19 and TRBJ1-1; no definite D call. The CDR3 extends over 13 amino acids. V lost 5 bases and J 2 bases, leaving 9 bases between the germline ends. Germline values: CDR1 LNHDA, CDR2 SQIVND (reference sequence). The CDR3 spells CASSLGQNTEAFF. The CDR3 coding sequence is TGTGCCAGTAGTCTAGGTCAAAACACTGAAGCTTTCTTT.

The chain couples TRBV5-1 to TRBJ2-1, with 10 bases that match TRBD2. The V gene's germline CDR1 is SGHRS and CDR2 YFSETQ. The junction had 0 bases not matched to a gene; V was cut back by 0 bases and J by 3 bases. CDR3 length: 15 amino acids. The CDR3 loop is CASSLVAGGYNEQFF. CDR3 in DNA: TGCGCCAGCAGCTTGGTAGCGGGGGGCTACAATGAGCAGTTCTTC. Together with reference TRBV5-1 and TRBJ2-1, the CDR3 gives the full variable domain: KAGVTQTPRYLIKTRGQQVTLSCSPISGHRSVSWYQQTPGQGLQFLFEYFSETQRNKGNFPGRFSGRQFSNSRSEMNVSTLELGDSALYLCASSLVAGGYNEQFFGPGTRLTVL.

The chain has TRBV5-1 and TRBJ2-3, with D possibly being TRBD2 (5 bases). With 0 bases removed from V and 6 bases from J, the gap between germline ends came to 20 bases. The CDR3 extends over 17 amino acids. Germline CDR1 and CDR2: SGHRS and YFSETQ. This CDR3 reads CASSLDDPRGNRDTQYF. The DNA of the CDR3 is TGCGCCAGCAGCTTGGATGACCCCCGGGGTAATAGGGATACGCAGTATTTT. Full variable domain (missing parts from reference TRBV5-1 and TRBJ2-3): KAGVTQTPRYLIKTRGQQVTLSCSPISGHRSVSWYQQTPGQGLQFLFEYFSETQRNKGNFPGRFSGRQFSNSRSEMNVSTLELGDSALYLCASSLDDPRGNRDTQYFGPGTRLTVL.

J is TRBJ2-7 and V is TRBV27, with D maybe TRBD2 (6 bases). V was shortened by 5 bases and J by 6 bases, with 23 bases between the two germline ends. Germline V gene sequence: CDR1 MNHEY, CDR2 SMNVEV (reference sequence). The CDR3 spans 16 residues. The CDR3 here is CASSPKVGLPRSEQYF. As DNA, the CDR3 is TGTGCCAGCAGTCCTAAGGTGGGACTCCCCCGTTCCGAGCAGTACTTC.

The chain couples TRBV27 to TRBJ2-7; a weak D match, TRBD2 (7 bases). Trimming shortened V by 2 bases and J by 4 bases, and 12 bases separated the two germline ends. The length of the CDR3 is 14 residues. Germline-derived CDR1 and CDR2 are MNHEY and SMNVEV (reference sequence). CDR3 bases: TGTGCCAGCAGTTTAAGGGGGGGAGAGTACGAGCAGTACTTC. The encoded protein is CASSLRGGEYEQYF.

This chain links TRBV7-9 with TRBJ2-7; D is possibly TRBD1 (6 bases). The CDR3 has 14 residues. Looked up from germline, CDR1 is SEHNR and CDR2 is FQNEAQ (reference sequence). Deletions cut 4 bases from V and 0 bases from J, with 10 bases between. For the CDR3, the DNA is TGTGCCAGCAGCTCAGGGGTGTCCTCCTACGAGCAGTACTTC. Encoded protein: CASSSGVSSYEQYF.

The V call is TRBV7-9, the J call TRBJ1-1; D gene ambiguous. V gave up 0 bases and J gave up 1 base, with 6 bases separating them. This CDR3 has 14 amino acids. Germline V lookup: CDR1 SEHNR, CDR2 FQNEAQ (reference sequence). The CDR3 nucleotides read TGTGCCAGCAGCTTAGCGCTTCAGAACACTGAAGCTTTCTTT. This sequence encodes CASSLALQNTEAFF. Filled out from reference TRBV7-9 and TRBJ1-1, the complete variable domain reads DTGVSQNPRHKITKRGQNVTFRCDPISEHNRLYWYRQTLGQGPEFLTYFQNEAQLEKSRLLSDRFSAERPKGSFSTLEIQRTEQGDSAMYLCASSLALQNTEAFFGQGTRLTVV.

V usage is TRBV2 and J usage is TRBJ2-1; TRBD2 aligns across 9 bases. J gave up 7 bases and V 4 bases, and 5 bases lay outside the gene matches. CDR3 length equals 14 residues. CDR1 is SNHLY, CDR2 FYNNEI, per germline. The DNA for the CDR3 is TGTGCCAGCAGTGTAGCGGGGGTTGGTAATGAGCAGTTCTTC. Its translation: CASSVAGVGNEQFF.

This chain connects TRBV29-1 to TRBJ1-2, with D perhaps TRBD1 (5 bases). Germline assignment: CDR1 SQVTM and CDR2 ANQGSEA. This CDR3 contains 13 residues. The ends were cut back, 2 bases at V and 7 bases at J, with 14 bases in the middle. The CDR3 sequence: CSVEIGTARGYTF. CDR3 coding DNA: TGCAGCGTTGAAATAGGGACGGCGCGTGGCTACACCTTC.

This rearrangement joins TRBV6-5 to TRBJ1-1; tentative D call: TRBD1 (5 bases). V was clipped by 9 bases and J by 1 base, with 18 bases between them. CDR3 length equals 15 residues. Germline V gives CDR1 MNHEY, CDR2 SVGAGI. The DNA of the CDR3 is TGTGCCAGTCAGGGTGCCTTCGGGCGGAACACTGAAGCTTTCTTT. Protein product: CASQGAFGRNTEAFF.

This rearrangement joins TRBV2 to TRBJ2-1, with 10 bases identical to TRBD2. CDR1 is SNHLY, CDR2 FYNNEI, per germline. This CDR3 is 14 amino acids long. Trimming at V came to 5 bases and at J to 2 bases, leaving 0 bases not matched to a gene. CDR3 residues: CASSTSGAYNEQFF. The CDR3 region has the DNA TGTGCCAGCAGTACTAGCGGGGCCTACAATGAGCAGTTCTTC. Based on the CDR3 plus reference TRBV2 and TRBJ2-1, the full variable domain is EPEVTQTPSHQVTQMGQEVILRCVPISNHLYFYWYRQILGQKVEFLVSFYNNEISEKSEIFDDQFSVERPDGSNFTLKIRSTKLEDSAMYFCASSTSGAYNEQFFGPGTRLTVL.

The J gene is TRBJ1-1, the V gene TRBV5-3; perhaps TRBD1 as D (5 bases). TRBV5-3 is sorted into the ORF group, with uncertain function. This CDR3 spans 17 amino acids. V lost 4 bases to trimming and J lost 0 bases, with 19 bases between them. CDR3 in amino acids: CARSLPSGPDMNTEAFF. Written as DNA, the CDR3 is TGTGCCAGAAGCCTACCCTCGGGGCCTGACATGAACACTGAAGCTTTCTTT.

V is TRBV6-5 and J is TRBJ2-7, with unresolved D. The V gene's germline CDR1 is MNHEY and CDR2 SVGAGI. The CDR3 sequence is 12 residues long. V lost 4 bases, J lost 5 bases, and 9 bases lay in between. CDR3 in amino acids: CASSSGIHEQYF. Here the CDR3 DNA reads TGTGCCAGCAGTTCAGGTATTCACGAGCAGTACTTC.

This clone showed up many times. J is TRBJ1-1 and V is TRBV5-6; the match to TRBD1 covers 9 bases. The trim removed 4 bases at V and 6 bases at J, leaving 7 bases unmatched. The CDR3 is 14 residues long. Germline V lookup: CDR1 SGHDT, CDR2 YYEEEE. CDR3 in amino acids: CASSLRDRVPEAFF. CDR3 DNA: TGTGCCAGCAGCCTCCGGGACAGGGTCCCTGAAGCTTTCTTT. The full variable domain, with the rest looked up from reference TRBV5-6 and TRBJ1-1, is DAGVTQSPTHLIKTRGQQVTLRCSPKSGHDTVSWYQQALGQGPQFIFQYYEEEERQRGNFPDRFSGHQFPNYSSELNVNALLLGDSALYLCASSLRDRVPEAFFGQGTRLTVV.

V usage is TRBV5-1 and J usage is TRBJ2-7, with D possibly called TRBD1 or TRBD2 (6 bases each). The CDR3 is made up of 15 amino acids. V lost 0 bases to trimming and J lost 3 bases, with 13 bases between them. Germline CDR1 SGHRS, CDR2 YFSETQ. The CDR3 loop reads CASSLGRGKYYEQYF. For the CDR3, the DNA is TGCGCCAGCAGCTTGGGGAGGGGGAAGTACTACGAGCAGTACTTC.

In this sample, this clone turned up a few times. The V and J genes are TRBV6-4 and TRBJ1-6; D unclear. V was pared by 6 bases and J by 9 bases, with 15 bases between. The CDR3 consists of 14 residues. Germline V gene data show CDR1 as MRHNA and CDR2 as SNTAGT. As DNA, the CDR3 is TGTGCCAGCAGGGAGGAGGCAGGCGCTTCACCCCTCCACTTT. This sequence encodes CASREEAGASPLHF.

V usage is TRBV6-1 and J usage is TRBJ1-2; 7 bases match TRBD1. There are 15 residues in the CDR3. J was trimmed by 5 bases and V by 1 base; bases with no gene match: 7. Germline V gene data show CDR1 as MNHNS and CDR2 as SASEGT. DNA of the CDR3: TGTGCCAGCAGTGAAGGAGGGGGCGCGGGGTATGGCTACACCTTC. Amino acids: CASSEGGGAGYGYTF.

This clone was observed a few times. The chain joins TRBV15 to TRBJ1-2, with D uncertain. CDR3 length: 11 amino acids. V gave up 3 bases and J gave up 5 bases, with 4 bases separating them. The germline CDR1 and CDR2 sequences are LNHNV and YYDKDF (reference sequence). The CDR3: CATSRYYGYTF. The CDR3 DNA reads TGTGCCACCAGCAGGTATTATGGCTACACCTTC.

This chain joins TRBV2 and TRBJ1-6; D remains ambiguous. Germline loops: CDR1 SNHLY, CDR2 FYNNEI. The germline V and J ends were trimmed by 6 bases and 12 bases, with 9 bases remaining between them. The CDR3 is made up of 11 amino acids. For the CDR3, the DNA is TGTGCCAGCAGGATGACCTTACCCCTCCACTTT. Protein sequence: CASRMTLPLHF.

V is TRBV2 and J is TRBJ2-1; 8 bases line up with TRBD1. This CDR3 is 14 amino acids long. Germline lookup yields CDR1 SNHLY and CDR2 FYNNEI. J lost 12 bases, V lost 4 bases, and 11 bases had no gene match. The CDR3: CASSVGQGGGGQFF. The CDR3, as DNA: TGTGCCAGCAGTGTTGGACAGGGAGGTGGAGGGCAGTTCTTC.

The chain joins TRBV15 to TRBJ1-2, with 7 bases that match TRBD1. The J segment lost 8 bases and the V segment lost 5 bases, leaving 8 bases of the junction unmatched. Germline V lookup: CDR1 LNHNV, CDR2 YYDKDF (reference sequence). CDR3 length: 13 amino acids. CDR3 residues: CATSDDRANGYTF. The CDR3 DNA follows: TGTGCCACCAGCGACGACAGGGCAAACGGCTACACCTTC.

A few counts support this clone. This chain connects TRBV7-9 to TRBJ2-7, with 11 bases identical to TRBD2. The CDR3 covers 14 residues. CDR1 and CDR2 (germline): SEHNR, FQNEAQ (reference sequence). Trimming cost V 6 bases and J 4 bases; bases outside gene matches: 5. The CDR3 nucleotides read TGTGCCAGCAGTCAGACTAGCGGGGCTTACGAGCAGTACTTC. Its translation is CASSQTSGAYEQYF.

A few counts support this clone. The V gene is TRBV25-1, the J gene TRBJ2-1; no clear D gene. This CDR3 comprises 14 residues. CDR1 is MGHDK and CDR2 is SYGVNS in the germline V gene. Trimming removed 4 bases from V and 9 bases from J, with 16 bases in between. This CDR3 reads CASSVRYSSPEQFF. CDR3 sequence (DNA): TGTGCCAGCAGTGTGCGATACAGTTCTCCTGAGCAGTTCTTC.